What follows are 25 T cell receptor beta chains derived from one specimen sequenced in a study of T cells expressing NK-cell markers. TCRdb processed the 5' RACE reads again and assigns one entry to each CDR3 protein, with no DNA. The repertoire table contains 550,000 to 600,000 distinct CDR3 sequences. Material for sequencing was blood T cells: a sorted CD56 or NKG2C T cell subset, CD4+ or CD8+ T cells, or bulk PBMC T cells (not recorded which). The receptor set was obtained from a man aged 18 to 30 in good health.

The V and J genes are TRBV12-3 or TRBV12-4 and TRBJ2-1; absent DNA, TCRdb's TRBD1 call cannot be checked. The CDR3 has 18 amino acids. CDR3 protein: CASSALDGTPNGPNEQFF.

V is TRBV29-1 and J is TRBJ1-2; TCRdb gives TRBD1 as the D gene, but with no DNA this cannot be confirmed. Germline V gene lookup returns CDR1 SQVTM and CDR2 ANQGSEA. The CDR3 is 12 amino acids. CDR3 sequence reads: CSVGGAVYGYTF.

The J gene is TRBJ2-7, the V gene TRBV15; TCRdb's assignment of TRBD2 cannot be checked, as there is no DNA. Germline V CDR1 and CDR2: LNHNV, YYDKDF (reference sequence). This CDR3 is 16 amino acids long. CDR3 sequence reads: CATSRDQGLAGAEQYF.

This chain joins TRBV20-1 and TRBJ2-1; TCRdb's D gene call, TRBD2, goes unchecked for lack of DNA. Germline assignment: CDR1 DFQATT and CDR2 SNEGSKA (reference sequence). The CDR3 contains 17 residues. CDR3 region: CSARDPRLAGDYNEQFF.

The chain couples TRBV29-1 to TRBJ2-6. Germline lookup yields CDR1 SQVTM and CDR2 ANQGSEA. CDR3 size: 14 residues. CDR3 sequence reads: CSVEAVSGANVLTF.

Here the CDR3 reads CASSYSGTAGGYTF. This rearrangement joins TRBV6-5 to TRBJ1-2. Germline CDR1 is MNHEY and CDR2 is SVGAGI. This CDR3 has 14 amino acids.

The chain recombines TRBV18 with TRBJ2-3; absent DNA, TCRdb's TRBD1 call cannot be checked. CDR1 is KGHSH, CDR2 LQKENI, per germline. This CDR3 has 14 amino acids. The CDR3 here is CASPRDGRTDTQYF.

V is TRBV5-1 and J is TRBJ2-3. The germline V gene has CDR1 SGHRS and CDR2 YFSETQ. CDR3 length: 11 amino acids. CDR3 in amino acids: CASKLQDTQYF.

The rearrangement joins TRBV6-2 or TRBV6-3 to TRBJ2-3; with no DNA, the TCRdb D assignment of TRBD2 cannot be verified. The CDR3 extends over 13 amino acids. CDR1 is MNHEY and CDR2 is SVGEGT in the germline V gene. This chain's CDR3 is CASSRLLEGAQYF.

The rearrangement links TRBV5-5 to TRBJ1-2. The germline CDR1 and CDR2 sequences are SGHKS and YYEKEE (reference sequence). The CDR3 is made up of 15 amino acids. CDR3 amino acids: CASSFDGGTYYGYTF.

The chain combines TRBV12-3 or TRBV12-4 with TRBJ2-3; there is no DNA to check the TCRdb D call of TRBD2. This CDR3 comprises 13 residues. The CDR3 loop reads CASTSSSTDTQYF.

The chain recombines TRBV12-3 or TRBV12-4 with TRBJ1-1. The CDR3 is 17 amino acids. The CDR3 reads CASSFGGVGVKNTEAFF.

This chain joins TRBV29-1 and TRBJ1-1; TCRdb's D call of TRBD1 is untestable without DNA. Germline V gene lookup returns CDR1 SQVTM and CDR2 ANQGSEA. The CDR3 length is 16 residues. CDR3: CSVQLQGSRLKKEAFF.

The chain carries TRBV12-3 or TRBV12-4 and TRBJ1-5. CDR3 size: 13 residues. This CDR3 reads CASSFTGEGPQHF.

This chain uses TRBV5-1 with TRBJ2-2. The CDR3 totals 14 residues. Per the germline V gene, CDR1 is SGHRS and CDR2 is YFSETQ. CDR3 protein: CASSLGRNTGELFF.

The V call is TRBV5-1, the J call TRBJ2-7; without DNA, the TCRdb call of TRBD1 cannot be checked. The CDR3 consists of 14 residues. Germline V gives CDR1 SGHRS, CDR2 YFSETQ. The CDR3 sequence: CASSIETGSYEQYF. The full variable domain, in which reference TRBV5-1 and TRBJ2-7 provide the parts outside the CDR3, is KAGVTQTPRYLIKTRGQQVTLSCSPISGHRSVSWYQQTPGQGLQFLFEYFSETQRNKGNFPGRFSGRQFSNSRSEMNVSTLELGDSALYLCASSIETGSYEQYFGPGTRLTVT.

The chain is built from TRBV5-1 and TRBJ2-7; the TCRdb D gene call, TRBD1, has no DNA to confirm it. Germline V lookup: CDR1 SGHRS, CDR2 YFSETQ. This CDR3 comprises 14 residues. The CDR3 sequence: CASSQGPFSYEQYF.

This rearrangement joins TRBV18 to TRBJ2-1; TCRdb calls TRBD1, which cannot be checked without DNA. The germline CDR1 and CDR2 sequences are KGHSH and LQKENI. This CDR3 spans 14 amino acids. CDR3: CASSPGQGLYEQFF.

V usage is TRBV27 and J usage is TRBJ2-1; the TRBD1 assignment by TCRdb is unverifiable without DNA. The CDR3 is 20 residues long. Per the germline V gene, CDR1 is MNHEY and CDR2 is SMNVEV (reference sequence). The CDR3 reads CASSLYPAGSSGRNHNEQFF.

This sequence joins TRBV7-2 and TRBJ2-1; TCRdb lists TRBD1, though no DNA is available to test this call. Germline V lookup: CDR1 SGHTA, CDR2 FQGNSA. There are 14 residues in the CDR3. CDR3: CASSRRGGAGEQFF.

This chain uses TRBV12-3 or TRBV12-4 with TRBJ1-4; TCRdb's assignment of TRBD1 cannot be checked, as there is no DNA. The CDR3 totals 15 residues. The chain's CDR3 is CASRIGDRAGEKLFF.

The CDR3 region is CASSIETQGPYEQYF. This chain uses TRBV5-4 with TRBJ2-7. Germline V gene data show CDR1 as SGHNT and CDR2 as YYREEE (reference sequence). The CDR3 length is 15 residues. The full variable domain, completed using reference TRBV5-4 and TRBJ2-7, is ETGVTQSPTHLIKTRGQQVTLRCSSQSGHNTVSWYQQALGQGPQFIFQYYREEENGRGNFPPRFSGLQFPNYSSELNVNALELDDSALYLCASSIETQGPYEQYFGPGTRLTVT.

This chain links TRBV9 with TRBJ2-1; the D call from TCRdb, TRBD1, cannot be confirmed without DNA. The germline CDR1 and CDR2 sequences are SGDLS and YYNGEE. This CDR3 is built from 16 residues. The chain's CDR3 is CASSVRGGGAYNEQFF.

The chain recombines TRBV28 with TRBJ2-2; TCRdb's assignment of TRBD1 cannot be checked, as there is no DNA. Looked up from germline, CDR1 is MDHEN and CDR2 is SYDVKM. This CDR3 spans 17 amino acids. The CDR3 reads CASKSERGPGSFRELFF.

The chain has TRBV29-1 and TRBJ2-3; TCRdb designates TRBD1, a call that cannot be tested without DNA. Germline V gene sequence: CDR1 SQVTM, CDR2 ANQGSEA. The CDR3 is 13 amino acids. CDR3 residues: CSAGRGPTDTQYF.